One and the same sample provided the 6 T cell receptor beta chains below, sequenced in a study of cytomegalovirus exposure and HLA in healthy donors. PCR used 60 Vbeta primers and 13 Jbeta primers. Assay: immunoSEQ multiplex PCR; the TCRdb copy retains only in-frame clones and omits some. There are roughly 130,000 clones in the sample; roughly 80% occur only once, and about 11% lies in the top ten. Input material: PBMCs. These receptors all stem from a male donor in good health and CMV-seropositive.

The chain recombines TRBV28 with TRBJ1-5, with a weak D call TRBD1 (6 bases). The CDR3 extends over 14 amino acids. The ends were cut back, 4 bases at V and 11 bases at J, with 18 bases in the middle. CDR1 MDHEN and CDR2 SYDVKM come from the germline V gene. In DNA form, the CDR3 reads TGTGCCAGCAGTTCGCCGGGGGGCTCCCGGGCCCAGCATTTT. The encoded protein is CASSSPGGSRAQHF. The entire variable domain, with the rest obtained from reference TRBV28 and TRBJ1-5, is as follows: DVKVTQSSRYLVKRTGEKVFLECVQDMDHENMFWYRQDPGLGLRLIYFSYDVKMKEKGDIPEGYSVSREKKERFSLILESASTNQTSMYLCASSSPGGSRAQHFGDGTRLSIL.

The V gene is TRBV4-3, the J gene TRBJ2-1, with TRBD1 as a possible D gene (7 bases). Germline loops: CDR1 LGHNA, CDR2 YSLEER. The V and J ends lost 0 bases and 8 bases respectively, with 17 bases between them. This CDR3 contains 16 residues. The CDR3 sequence is CASSQEGWRGHDEQFF. The CDR3 DNA follows: TGCGCCAGCAGCCAAGAGGGTTGGAGGGGGCACGATGAGCAGTTCTTC.

The chain joins TRBV28 to TRBJ2-7, with 9 bases fitting TRBD2. CDR3 length: 15 residues. V was pared by 5 bases and J by 4 bases, with 9 bases of the junction left unmatched. Germline V lookup: CDR1 MDHEN, CDR2 SYDVKM. CDR3 sequence: CASSGPGLAGYEQYF. The DNA of the CDR3 is TGTGCCAGCAGTGGACCGGGACTAGCTGGTTACGAGCAGTACTTC.

The sample holds a few counts of this clone. Other DNA sequences within the sample encode an identical CDR3. The J gene is TRBJ2-7, the V gene TRBV9, with D possibly TRBD2 on 6 matching bases. V was cut by 2 bases and J by 0 bases, with 9 bases left in between. Looked up from germline, CDR1 is SGDLS and CDR2 is YYNGEE. The CDR3 totals 14 residues. CDR3 region: CASSVAGTSYEQYF. CDR3 bases: TGTGCCAGCAGCGTTGCGGGAACCTCCTACGAGCAGTACTTC. The full variable domain, with the rest looked up from reference TRBV9 and TRBJ2-7, is DSGVTQTPKHLITATGQRVTLRCSPRSGDLSVYWYQQSLDQGLQFLIQYYNGEERAKGNILERFSAQQFPDLHSELNLSSLELGDSALYFCASSVAGTSYEQYFGPGTRLTVT.

This clone was detected once. The genes are TRBV6-5 and TRBJ2-1, with 8 bases that match TRBD1. With 7 bases clipped from V and 6 bases from J, the junction kept 11 bases outside the gene matches. Germline CDR1 is MNHEY and CDR2 is SVGAGI. The CDR3 covers 15 residues. The CDR3 region has the DNA TGTGCCAGCAACCCGACAGGGGTGGGGGGCAATGAGCAGTTCTTC. Its translation is CASNPTGVGGNEQFF.

This chain connects TRBV9 to TRBJ2-1; TRBD1 might be the D (5 bases). Trimming removed 2 bases from V and 0 bases from J, with 9 bases in between. Germline CDR1 reads SGDLS; CDR2 reads YYNGEE. The CDR3 contains 15 residues. CDR3 coding DNA: TGTGCCAGCAGCGTGCAGGGCCTCTCCTACAATGAGCAGTTCTTC. Protein: CASSVQGLSYNEQFF.